The clone carrying this T cell receptor beta chain was detected once. Its antigen is unknown. The sort gate was single viable CD3+CD4+CD8-CD45RO+ cells for memory CD4+ T cells. Serum IgG to CMV pp150, pp28, p38 and p52 defined serostatus. Germline lookup yields CDR1 LNHDA and CDR2 SQIVND (reference sequence). Trimming stripped 4 bases from V and 5 bases from J, with 21 bases between. The CDR3 extends over 16 amino acids. In the original workflow: Out-of-frame sequences were removed, leaving 2,204,828 distinct TCRbeta sequences. Profiled with immunoSEQ multiplex PCR; TCRdb holds only in-frame clones, not every one. The DNA was the basis for D and trimming; V, J and clone size are from that table. The profile shows around 50,000 clones, 80% to 90% of them singletons. This entry comes from a study of memory CD4+ T cells and cytomegalovirus serostatus. Across the whole study: Healthy Belgian adult donors included under ten CMV-positive and about two dozen CMV-negative people.

Notes on the study in general: Suggested: most of the CMV-linked TCR signature lies in CD4+ memory cells.

Material for sequencing was memory CD4+ T cells from blood. The receptor comes from an adult in good health and CMV-seronegative. The chain joins TRBV19 to TRBJ2-7, with D tentatively TRBD1 (5 bases). The CDR3 loop is CASSTGLGLKGDEQYF. The CDR3 DNA follows: TGTGCCAGTAGTACCGGCCTGGGGCTCAAAGGCGACGAGCAGTACTTC.